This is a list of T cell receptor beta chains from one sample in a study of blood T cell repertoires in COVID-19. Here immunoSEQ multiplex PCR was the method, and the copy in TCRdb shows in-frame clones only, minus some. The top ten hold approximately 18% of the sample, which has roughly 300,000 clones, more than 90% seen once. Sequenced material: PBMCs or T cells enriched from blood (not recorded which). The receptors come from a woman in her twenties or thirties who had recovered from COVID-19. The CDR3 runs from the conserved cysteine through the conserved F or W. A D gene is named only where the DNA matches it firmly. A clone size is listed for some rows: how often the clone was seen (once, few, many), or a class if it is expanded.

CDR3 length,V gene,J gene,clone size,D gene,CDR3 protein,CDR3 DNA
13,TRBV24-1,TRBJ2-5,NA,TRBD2,CATQRGAGVTQYF,TGTGCCACCCAGAGAGGGGCGGGGGTGACCCAGTACTTC
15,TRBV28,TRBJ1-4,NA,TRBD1,CASSLLGTGKEKLFF,TGTGCCAGCAGTTTACTCGGGACAGGGAAGGAAAAACTGTTTTTT
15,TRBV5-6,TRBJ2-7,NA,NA,CASSLVGRRVDEQYF,TGTGCCAGCAGCTTGGTCGGTCGGCGGGTTGACGAGCAGTACTTC
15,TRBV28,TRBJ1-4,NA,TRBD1,CASSPWTGRPEKLFF,TGTGCCAGCAGTCCATGGACAGGGCGCCCCGAAAAACTGTTTTTT
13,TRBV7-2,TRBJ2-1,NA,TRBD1,CASSAARGSEQFF,TGTGCCAGCAGCGCCGCCAGGGGGAGTGAGCAGTTCTTC
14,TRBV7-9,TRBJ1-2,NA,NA,CASSRWGPSVGYTF,TGTGCCAGCTCCCGGTGGGGCCCGTCGGTAGGCTACACCTTC
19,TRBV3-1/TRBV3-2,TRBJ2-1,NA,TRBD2,CASSQESSGGPSSYNEQFF,TGTGCCAGCAGCCAAGAGTCTAGCGGGGGCCCAAGCTCCTACAATGAGCAGTTCTTC
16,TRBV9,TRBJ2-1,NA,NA,CASSVDGSANYNEQFF,TGTGCCAGCAGCGTAGACGGGTCGGCGAATTACAATGAGCAGTTCTTC
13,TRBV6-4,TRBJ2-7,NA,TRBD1,CASSRTGEGEQYF,TGTGCCAGCAGCCGGACAGGGGAAGGAGAGCAGTACTTC
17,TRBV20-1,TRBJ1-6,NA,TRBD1,CSASAGTGSSYNSPLHF,TGCAGTGCTAGTGCCGGGACAGGGAGCTCCTATAATTCACCCCTCCACTTT
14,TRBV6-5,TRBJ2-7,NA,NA,CASSPWGVPYEQYF,TGTGCCAGCAGTCCCTGGGGGGTACCCTACGAGCAGTACTTC
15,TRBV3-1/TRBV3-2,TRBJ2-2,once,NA,CASSLGGANTGELFF,TGTGCCAGCAGTCTTGGCGGGGCGAACACCGGGGAGCTGTTTTTT
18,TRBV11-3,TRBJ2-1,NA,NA,CASSLDRLGLSSYNEQFF,TGTGCCAGCAGCTTAGATAGACTAGGCCTGAGCTCCTACAATGAGCAGTTCTTC
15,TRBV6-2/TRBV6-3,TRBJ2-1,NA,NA,CASSYSPGSYNEQFF,TGTGCCAGCAGTTACTCTCCCGGGAGCTACAATGAGCAGTTCTTC
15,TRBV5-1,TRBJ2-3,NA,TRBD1,CASSLEGQGSDTQYF,TGCGCCAGCAGCTTGGAAGGACAGGGCTCAGATACGCAGTATTTT
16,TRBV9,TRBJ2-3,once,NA,CASSVELRSPTDTQYF,TGTGCCAGCAGCGTAGAGCTGCGGTCCCCCACAGATACGCAGTATTTT
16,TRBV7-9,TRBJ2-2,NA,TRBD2,CASNFLAGAHTGELFF,TGTGCCAGCAACTTTCTAGCGGGAGCCCACACCGGGGAGCTGTTTTTT
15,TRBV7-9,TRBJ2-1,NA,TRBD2,CASSPFSGGGNEQFF,TGTGCCAGCAGCCCCTTCAGCGGGGGGGGGAATGAGCAGTTCTTC
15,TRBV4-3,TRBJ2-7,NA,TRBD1,CASSQGTGQANEQYF,TGCGCCAGCAGCCAAGGTACGGGACAGGCCAACGAGCAGTACTTC
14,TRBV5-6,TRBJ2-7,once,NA,CASSLGTDYYEQYF,TGTGCCAGCAGCTTGGGGACAGATTATTACGAGCAGTACTTC
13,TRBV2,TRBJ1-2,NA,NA,CASSATVRSGYTF,TGTGCCAGCAGTGCGACCGTTCGGAGTGGCTACACCTTC
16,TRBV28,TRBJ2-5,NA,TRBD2,CASSPPRSGGGETQYF,TGTGCCAGCAGCCCACCCAGGAGCGGGGGGGGAGAGACCCAGTACTTC
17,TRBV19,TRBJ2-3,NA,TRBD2,CASSMRVGGSRTDTQYF,TGTGCCAGTAGTATGCGGGTCGGCGGGAGCCGCACAGATACGCAGTATTTT
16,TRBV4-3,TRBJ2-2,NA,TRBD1,CASSHGTGTNTGELFF,TGCGCCAGCAGCCACGGGACAGGGACGAACACCGGGGAGCTGTTTTTT
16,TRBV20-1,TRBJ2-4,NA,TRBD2,CSASFLAGGGKNIQYF,TGCAGTGCTAGTTTTCTAGCGGGAGGTGGCAAAAACATTCAGTACTTC
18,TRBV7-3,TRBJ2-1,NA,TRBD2,CASSSLAGPNFPYNEQFF,TGTGCCAGCAGCTCCCTAGCGGGACCGAACTTCCCTTACAATGAGCAGTTCTTC
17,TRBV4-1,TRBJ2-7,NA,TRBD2,CASSLRGGGLAGNEQYF,TGCGCCAGCAGCCTCCGAGGGGGGGGACTAGCGGGAAATGAGCAGTACTTC
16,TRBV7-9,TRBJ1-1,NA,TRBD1,CASSFGTGGARTEAFF,TGTGCCAGCAGCTTTGGGACAGGGGGCGCGAGAACTGAAGCTTTCTTT
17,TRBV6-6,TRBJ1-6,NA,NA,CASSRPTESSYNSPLHF,TGTGCCAGCAGTCGACCGACAGAGAGCTCCTATAATTCACCCCTCCACTTT
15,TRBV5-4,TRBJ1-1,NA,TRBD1,CASSFGTGVNTEAFF,TGTGCCAGCAGCTTCGGGACAGGGGTGAACACTGAAGCTTTCTTT
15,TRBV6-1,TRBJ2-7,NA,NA,CASSEKGAGKNEQYF,TGTGCCAGCAGTGAAAAGGGCGCAGGGAAAAACGAGCAGTACTTC
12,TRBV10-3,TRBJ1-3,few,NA,CASTGSGNTIYF,TGTGCCAGCACAGGGTCTGGAAACACCATATATTTT
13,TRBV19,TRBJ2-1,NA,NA,CAPRWGPRDEQFF,TGTGCCCCTCGGTGGGGGCCAAGGGATGAGCAGTTCTTC
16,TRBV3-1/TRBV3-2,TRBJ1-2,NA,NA,CAGEGQGRQSRYGYTF,TGTGCCGGGGAGGGGCAGGGGCGCCAGAGTCGCTATGGCTACACCTTC
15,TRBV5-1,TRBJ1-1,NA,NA,CASSLERGTNTEAFF,TGCGCCAGCAGCTTGGAGCGGGGGACGAACACTGAAGCTTTCTTT
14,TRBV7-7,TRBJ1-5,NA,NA,CASSSRAGNQPQHF,TGTGCTAGCAGTAGCAGGGCGGGCAATCAGCCCCAGCATTTT
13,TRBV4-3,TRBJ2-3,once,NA,CASSQDRGYTQYF,TGCGCCAGCAGCCAAGATCGGGGGTATACGCAGTATTTT
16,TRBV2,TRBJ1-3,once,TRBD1,CASSENTGASGNTIYF,TGTGCCAGCAGTGAAAATACAGGGGCCTCGGGAAACACCATATATTTT
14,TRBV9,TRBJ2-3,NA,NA,CASSVGGNVDTQYF,TGTGCCAGCAGCGTTGGAGGGAATGTGGATACGCAGTATTTT
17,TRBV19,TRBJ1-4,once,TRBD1,CASSISKGASTNEKLFF,TGTGCCAGTAGTATTTCCAAGGGGGCCTCAACTAATGAAAAACTGTTTTTT
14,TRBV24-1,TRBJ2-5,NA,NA,CATSGDLLQETQYF,TGTGCCACCAGTGGTGACTTACTGCAAGAGACCCAGTACTTC
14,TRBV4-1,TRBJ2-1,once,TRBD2,CASSPSGGPDEQFF,TGCGCCAGCAGCCCCTCGGGGGGGCCTGATGAGCAGTTCTTC
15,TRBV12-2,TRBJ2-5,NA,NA,CASRLRPLAHETQYF,TGTGCAAGTCGCTTGCGGCCACTAGCCCACGAGACCCAGTACTTC
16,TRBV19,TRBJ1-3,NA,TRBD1,CASSELDRDSGNTIYF,TGTGCCAGTAGCGAACTGGACAGGGACTCTGGAAACACCATATATTTT
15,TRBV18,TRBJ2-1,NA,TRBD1,CASSPGQGTYNEQFF,TGTGCCAGCTCCCCGGGACAGGGGACCTACAATGAGCAGTTCTTC
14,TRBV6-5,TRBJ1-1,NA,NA,CASSSGSTDTEAFF,TGTGCCAGCAGTAGCGGGTCGACTGACACTGAAGCTTTCTTT
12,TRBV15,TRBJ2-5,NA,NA,CATSRGRETQYF,TGTGCCACCAGCAGGGGGAGGGAGACCCAGTACTTC
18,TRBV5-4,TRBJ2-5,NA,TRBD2,CASSGPIAGGPTQETQYF,TGTGCCAGCAGCGGACCAATAGCGGGGGGGCCCACCCAAGAGACCCAGTACTTC
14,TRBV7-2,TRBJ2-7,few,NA,CASSLALQGHEQYF,TGTGCCAGCAGCTTAGCATTACAGGGCCACGAGCAGTACTTC
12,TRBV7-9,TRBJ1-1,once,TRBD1,CASSSPPGGAFF,TGTGCCAGCAGCTCCCCCCCAGGGGGAGCTTTCTTT
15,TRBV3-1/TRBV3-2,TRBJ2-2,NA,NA,CASSRNRANTGELFF,TGTGCCAGCAGCCGAAACAGGGCGAACACCGGGGAGCTGTTTTTT
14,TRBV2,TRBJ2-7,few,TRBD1,CASSVSGTGVEQYF,TGTGCCAGCAGCGTCTCCGGGACAGGGGTGGAGCAGTACTTC
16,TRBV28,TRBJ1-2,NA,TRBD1,CASSSPVGTGGNGYTF,TGTGCCAGCAGTTCCCCTGTGGGGACAGGGGGCAATGGCTACACCTTC
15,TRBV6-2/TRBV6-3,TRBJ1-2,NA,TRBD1,CASSSGQGNTYGYTF,TGTGCCAGCAGTTCAGGACAGGGGAATACCTATGGCTACACCTTC
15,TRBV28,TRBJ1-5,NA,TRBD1,CASSFYPGQGQPQHF,TGTGCCAGCAGTTTCTACCCGGGACAGGGTCAGCCCCAGCATTTT
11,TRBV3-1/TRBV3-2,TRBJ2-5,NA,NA,CASSLRETQYF,TGTGCCAGCAGCCTTCGGGAGACCCAGTACTTC
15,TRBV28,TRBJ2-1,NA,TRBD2,CASSYAGGARNEQFF,TGTGCCAGCAGTTACGCGGGAGGGGCGAGGAATGAGCAGTTCTTC
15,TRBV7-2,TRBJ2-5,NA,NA,CASSSLRRRVETQYF,TGTGCCAGCAGCTCTCTTCGGAGGAGGGTGGAGACCCAGTACTTC
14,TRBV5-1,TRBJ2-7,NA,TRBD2,CASSQPTGGYEQYF,TGCGCCAGCAGTCAGCCGACGGGGGGCTACGAGCAGTACTTC
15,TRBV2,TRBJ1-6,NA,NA,CASRARDPGVSPLHF,TGTGCCAGCAGAGCTCGGGACCCAGGGGTTTCACCCCTCCACTTT